These 17 T cell receptor beta chains were sequenced from one sample in a study of T cell responses to AZD1222 COVID-19 vaccine. TCRdb's copy holds only in-frame clones and misses some; the assay was immunoSEQ multiplex PCR. The sample includes over 110,000 clones, around 93% of them seen just once. The starting material was peripheral blood, obtained on day 0 of AZD1222 vaccination. Receptors were obtained from an adult in good health.

This clone came up once. The chain couples TRBV10-1 to TRBJ2-3, with 7 bases identical to TRBD1. CDR1 and CDR2 from the germline V gene are WNHNN and SYGVQD (reference sequence). The CDR3 length is 15 residues. The ends lost 2 bases at V and 1 base at J; junction bases unmatched: 3. The CDR3 sequence: CASSEDTGGTDTQYF. The CDR3 coding sequence is TGCGCCAGCAGTGAGGATACAGGGGGCACAGATACGCAGTATTTT.

This clone was recorded only once. This chain joins TRBV2 and TRBJ1-5; D is unresolved. The V end was cut by 4 bases, the J end by 6 bases, with 13 bases between. The germline gives CDR1 SNHLY, CDR2 FYNNEI. This CDR3 has 14 residues. CDR3 nucleotides: TGTGCCAGCAGTGTTGGTCAGCAGGCTCAGCCCCAGCATTTT. This sequence encodes CASSVGQQAQPQHF.

The chain joins TRBV28 to TRBJ2-5; weak D call: TRBD2 (6 bases). The CDR3 spans 15 residues. V lost 3 bases, J lost 4 bases, and 15 bases lay in between. The germline V gene encodes CDR1 MDHEN and CDR2 SYDVKM. The CDR3 coding sequence is TGTGCCAGCAGTTTTGGCCGCTCGCGGGGAGAGACCCAGTACTTC. Protein sequence: CASSFGRSRGETQYF.

The chain employs TRBV5-1 and TRBJ2-1; 11 bases line up with TRBD2. Germline CDR1 reads SGHRS; CDR2 reads YFSETQ. V shed 4 bases and J 2 bases; nucleotides not matched to a gene: 5. The CDR3 has 16 residues. As DNA, the CDR3 is TGCGCCAGCAGCCCCCTAGCGGGAGGCCCCTACAATGAGCAGTTCTTC. It encodes CASSPLAGGPYNEQFF.

This chain connects TRBV9 to TRBJ1-1, with D unclear. Germline V gene sequence: CDR1 SGDLS, CDR2 YYNGEE. V was clipped by 3 bases and J by 2 bases, with 5 bases between them. The CDR3 is made up of 12 amino acids. The DNA for the CDR3 is TGTGCCAGCAGCGGACCTAACACTGAAGCTTTCTTT. This sequence encodes CASSGPNTEAFF.

Turning to this clone: Other nucleotide sequences from this sample produce the same CDR3. The CDR3 region has the DNA TGTGCCAGCAGTTCCCTCGGGTATGGCTACACCTTC. This translates into CASSSLGYGYTF. The chain is built from TRBV28 and TRBJ1-2; D is ambiguous. Trimming took 4 bases from V and 5 from J, leaving 8 bases between them. CDR1 MDHEN and CDR2 SYDVKM come from the germline V gene. The CDR3 runs 12 residues.

The chain couples TRBV5-5 to TRBJ2-1, with D possibly matching TRBD1 (6 bases). Trimming left V 6 bases short and J 2 bases short, with 12 bases between. CDR1 and CDR2 (germline): SGHKS, YYEKEE (reference sequence). This CDR3 has 14 residues. CDR3 nucleotide sequence: TGTGCCAGCAACAGGGACATTGCCTACAATGAGCAGTTCTTC. Translating gives CASNRDIAYNEQFF.

This chain connects TRBV3-1 (or the pseudogene TRBV3-2) to TRBJ2-5, with D tentatively TRBD2 (5 bases). Trimming removed 1 base at V and 4 bases at J, with 10 bases between. CDR3 length: 14 residues. Germline V gives CDR1 LGHDT, CDR2 YNNKEL (reference sequence). The CDR3 protein is CASSQVVATETQYF. The CDR3 DNA follows: TGTGCCAGCAGCCAAGTCGTAGCGACAGAGACCCAGTACTTC.

This chain connects TRBV5-4 to TRBJ2-7, with D possibly TRBD2 on 10 matching bases. Looked up from germline, CDR1 is SGHNT and CDR2 is YYREEE (reference sequence). The germline V and J ends were trimmed by 6 bases and 3 bases, with 25 bases remaining between them. The CDR3 totals 17 residues. CDR3 amino acids: CASTMDRGIAGGYEQYF. In DNA, the CDR3 is TGTGCCAGCACTATGGACAGGGGAATAGCGGGGGGCTACGAGCAGTACTTC. Full variable domain (outside the CDR3, taken from reference TRBV5-4 and TRBJ2-7): ETGVTQSPTHLIKTRGQQVTLRCSSQSGHNTVSWYQQALGQGPQFIFQYYREEENGRGNFPPRFSGLQFPNYSSELNVNALELDDSALYLCASTMDRGIAGGYEQYFGPGTRLTVT.

The rearrangement joins TRBV15 to TRBJ1-6; a weak D match, TRBD1 (6 bases). Germline-derived CDR1 and CDR2 are LNHNV and YYDKDF (reference sequence). The V gene lost 3 bases and the J gene lost 7 bases, with 10 bases spanning the gap. This CDR3 is built from 14 residues. CDR3 amino acids: CATSRGAGNSPLHF. DNA of the CDR3: TGTGCCACCAGCAGGGGGGCCGGAAATTCACCCCTCCACTTT.

The rearrangement uses TRBV19 and TRBJ2-2, with D hard to call. Germline-derived CDR1 and CDR2 are LNHDA and SQIVND (reference sequence). The CDR3 is made up of 14 amino acids. V lost 7 bases, J lost 0 bases, and 9 bases lay in between. CDR3 coding DNA: TGTGCCAGTAAACCGGCCTCGAACACCGGGGAGCTGTTTTTT. Translating it yields CASKPASNTGELFF.

The CDR3 DNA sequence: TGTGCCAGCAGTCCGACGGAGTATGGCTACACCTTC. This codes for CASSPTEYGYTF. This rearrangement joins TRBV12-3 or TRBV12-4 to TRBJ1-2; D is unresolved. V shed 5 bases and J shed 5 bases, with 9 bases lying between them. The CDR3 sequence is 12 residues long.

The rearrangement uses TRBV28 and TRBJ1-5; D gene uncertain. Germline V gene data show CDR1 as MDHEN and CDR2 as SYDVKM. V lost 4 bases to trimming and J lost 5 bases, with 18 bases between them. The CDR3 is made up of 16 amino acids. CDR3: CASSSTRAGRDQPQHF. For the CDR3, the DNA is TGTGCCAGCAGTTCAACTCGGGCGGGGAGGGATCAGCCCCAGCATTTT.

The chain couples TRBV7-9 to TRBJ2-7, with 8 bases lining up with TRBD2. CDR1 and CDR2 (germline): SEHNR, FQNEAQ (reference sequence). CDR3 length: 15 amino acids. With 2 bases clipped from V and 5 bases from J, the junction kept 8 bases outside the gene matches. The CDR3 bases are TGTGCCAGCAGCTTACCCGGGACTAGGCCCCACGAGCAGTACTTC. Translated, it gives CASSLPGTRPHEQYF.

This chain connects TRBV18 to TRBJ2-1, with D unclear. CDR3 size: 11 residues. Germline V gene lookup returns CDR1 KGHSH and CDR2 LQKENI. The V end was cut by 3 bases, the J end by 10 bases, with 7 bases between. The CDR3 DNA sequence: TGTGCCAGCTCACCCTCTGGGGAGCAGTTCTTC. Its protein is CASSPSGEQFF.

The CDR3 here is CASGLVQGRFSNQPQHF. The CDR3 coding sequence is TGTGCTAGTGGTTTGGTACAAGGACGTTTTAGCAATCAGCCCCAGCATTTT. The rearrangement uses TRBV12-5 and TRBJ1-5; D remains unclear. Trimming cost V 0 bases and J 0 bases, with 12 bases left between them. Germline CDR1 is LGHNT and CDR2 is FRNRAP. CDR3 length equals 17 residues.

Written as DNA, the CDR3 is TGTGCCAGTAGTATAGATCTGGGCGAGCAGTACTTC. Protein: CASSIDLGEQYF. The rearrangement joins TRBV19 to TRBJ2-7; D is uncertain. This CDR3 has 12 residues. The ends were cut back, 0 bases at V and 6 bases at J, with 6 bases in the middle. Germline lookup yields CDR1 LNHDA and CDR2 SQIVND (reference sequence).